Each of the 14 T cell receptor beta chains below was sequenced from the same sample in a study of T cell responses to AZD1222 COVID-19 vaccine. Repertoires were generated with immunoSEQ multiplex PCR, while TCRdb's copy carries only in-frame clones and drops some. The table includes 130,000 or so clones, 86% detected once. Specimen: peripheral blood, collected on day 0 of AZD1222 vaccination. The receptors here all came from an adult in good health.

This clone was found once. The chain has TRBV3-1 (or the pseudogene TRBV3-2) and TRBJ1-2; 7 nucleotides line up with TRBD1. The J segment lost 6 bases and the V segment lost 1 base, leaving 5 bases of the junction unmatched. The CDR3 spans 14 residues. Germline loops: CDR1 LGHDT, CDR2 YNNKEL (reference sequence). The DNA of the CDR3 is TGTGCCAGCAGCCAAGTCGACAGGGCCCATGGCTACACCTTC. Amino acids: CASSQVDRAHGYTF.

CDR3 protein: CASSVDSGLADTGELFF. The CDR3, as DNA: TGTGCCAGCAGCGTAGACTCCGGACTAGCGGACACCGGGGAGCTGTTTTTT. The chain uses TRBV9 and TRBJ2-2; 10 positions match TRBD2. The trim removed 0 bases at V and 3 bases at J, leaving 5 bases unmatched. Germline-derived CDR1 and CDR2 are SGDLS and YYNGEE. CDR3 length equals 17 residues. The full variable domain, rest sourced from reference TRBV9 and TRBJ2-2, is DSGVTQTPKHLITATGQRVTLRCSPRSGDLSVYWYQQSLDQGLQFLIQYYNGEERAKGNILERFSAQQFPDLHSELNLSSLELGDSALYFCASSVDSGLADTGELFFGEGSRLTVL.

The rearrangement links TRBV3-1 (or the pseudogene TRBV3-2) to TRBJ2-3; perhaps TRBD1 as D (5 bases). V lost 1 base and J lost 3, with 11 bases in between. Germline assignment: CDR1 LGHDT and CDR2 YNNKEL (reference sequence). The CDR3 contains 15 residues. DNA of the CDR3: TGTGCCAGCAGCCAAGCTCATCAGGGAACAGATACGCAGTATTTT. Amino acid sequence: CASSQAHQGTDTQYF.

This chain connects TRBV7-2 to TRBJ2-3; tentatively, D is TRBD1 or TRBD2 (5 bases each). The CDR3 has 15 amino acids. Between the trimmed V and J ends, which lost 3 bases and 2 bases, there was a span of 12 bases. Germline V CDR1 and CDR2: SGHTA, FQGNSA. CDR3 coding DNA: TGTGCCAGCAGCTTGGGGACGGTATTCACAGATACGCAGTATTTT. The encoded protein is CASSLGTVFTDTQYF.

This chain connects TRBV11-2 to TRBJ1-1; 7 nucleotides agree with TRBD1. With V trimmed by 4 bases and J by 4 bases, 3 bases remained unmatched. The CDR3 is 13 amino acids. The germline CDR1 and CDR2 sequences are SGHAT and FQNNGV. CDR3 sequence (DNA): TGTGCCAGCAGCTGGAGGACAGGCACTGAAGCTTTCTTT. It codes for CASSWRTGTEAFF.

CDR3 bases: TGTGCCAGCAGCTTAGTGACTAGCGGGAGCATAGGCAATGAGCAGTTCTTC. Translating gives CASSLVTSGSIGNEQFF. This chain joins TRBV7-2 and TRBJ2-1; 12 nucleotides match TRBD2. Germline values: CDR1 SGHTA, CDR2 FQGNSA. J lost 6 bases, V lost 1 base, and 7 bases had no gene match. This CDR3 is 17 amino acids long.

This chain joins TRBV19 and TRBJ2-7; D assignment may be TRBD1 or TRBD2 (5 bases each). Trimming took 2 bases from V and 2 from J, leaving 13 bases between them. The CDR3 runs to 15 residues. CDR1 is LNHDA and CDR2 is SQIVND in the germline V gene (reference sequence). The CDR3 protein is CASSIRGGFPYEQYF. The DNA of the CDR3 is TGTGCCAGTAGTATACGTGGGGGTTTCCCCTACGAGCAGTACTTC.

This rearrangement joins TRBV6-5 to TRBJ2-7; 7 bases match TRBD1. The CDR3 totals 15 residues. CDR1 is MNHEY and CDR2 is SVGAGI in the germline V gene. Unmatched junction bases numbered 8, after V lost 6 bases and J lost 0 bases. This chain's CDR3 is CASSLGQQSSYEQYF. In DNA form, the CDR3 reads TGTGCCAGCAGCTTGGGACAGCAGAGCTCCTACGAGCAGTACTTC.

V usage is TRBV7-6 and J usage is TRBJ2-7; TRBD1 aligns across 8 bases. The germline gives CDR1 SGHVS, CDR2 FNYEAQ. The V gene end was trimmed by 0 bases and the J gene end by 2 bases; junction bases not matched to a gene: 6. The CDR3 extends over 16 amino acids. CDR3 protein: CASSLAPPGQAYEQYF. The CDR3 coding sequence is TGTGCCAGCAGCTTAGCGCCGCCGGGACAGGCCTACGAGCAGTACTTC.

The chain recombines TRBV10-3 with TRBJ1-3; D is possibly TRBD1 (6 bases). Germline CDR1 reads ENHRY; CDR2 reads SYGVKD. This CDR3 contains 15 residues. Trimming pared 4 bases from V and 3 bases from J, leaving 13 bases between. CDR3 residues: CAISGTQGSGNTIYF. The CDR3 coding sequence is TGTGCCATCAGTGGAACACAGGGTAGTGGAAACACCATATATTTT.

The chain combines TRBV27 with TRBJ1-4, with D possibly TRBD1 on 5 matching bases. Germline-derived CDR1 and CDR2 are MNHEY and SMNVEV (reference sequence). The V end was cut by 5 bases, the J end by 5 bases, with 15 bases between. This CDR3 spans 15 amino acids. The CDR3 DNA is TGTGCCAGCAGTCCATCCCGACAGCTAAATGAAAAACTGTTTTTT. It encodes CASSPSRQLNEKLFF. The full variable domain, in which reference TRBV27 and TRBJ1-4 provide the parts outside the CDR3, is EAQVTQNPRYLITVTGKKLTVTCSQNMNHEYMSWYRQDPGLGLRQIYYSMNVEVTDKGDVPEGYKVSRKEKRNFPLILESPSPNQTSLYFCASSPSRQLNEKLFFGSGTQLSVL.

This chain links TRBV5-1 with TRBJ1-2, with D unresolved. V lost 5 bases and J lost 2, with 10 bases in between. CDR3 length equals 13 residues. CDR1 SGHRS and CDR2 YFSETQ come from the germline V gene. CDR3 amino acids: CASSSASNYGYTF. The CDR3 bases are TGCGCCAGCAGTTCGGCTTCAAACTATGGCTACACCTTC.

The V gene is TRBV3-1 (or the pseudogene TRBV3-2), the J gene TRBJ1-1; D is undetermined. Trimming removed 3 bases from V and 5 bases from J, with 13 bases in between. CDR3 length: 14 amino acids. Germline CDR1 is LGHDT and CDR2 is YNNKEL (reference sequence). The DNA for the CDR3 is TGTGCCAGCAGCCAGTCTCCGGGCCAAACTGAAGCTTTCTTT. Translation gives CASSQSPGQTEAFF.

The chain employs TRBV5-1 and TRBJ1-1; D is undetermined. Germline values: CDR1 SGHRS, CDR2 YFSETQ. The CDR3 length is 15 residues. The V and J ends lost 5 bases and 2 bases respectively, with 16 bases between them. The CDR3 sequence: CASSRPEVPNTEAFF. As DNA, the CDR3 is TGCGCCAGCAGTCGCCCCGAGGTGCCTAACACTGAAGCTTTCTTT.